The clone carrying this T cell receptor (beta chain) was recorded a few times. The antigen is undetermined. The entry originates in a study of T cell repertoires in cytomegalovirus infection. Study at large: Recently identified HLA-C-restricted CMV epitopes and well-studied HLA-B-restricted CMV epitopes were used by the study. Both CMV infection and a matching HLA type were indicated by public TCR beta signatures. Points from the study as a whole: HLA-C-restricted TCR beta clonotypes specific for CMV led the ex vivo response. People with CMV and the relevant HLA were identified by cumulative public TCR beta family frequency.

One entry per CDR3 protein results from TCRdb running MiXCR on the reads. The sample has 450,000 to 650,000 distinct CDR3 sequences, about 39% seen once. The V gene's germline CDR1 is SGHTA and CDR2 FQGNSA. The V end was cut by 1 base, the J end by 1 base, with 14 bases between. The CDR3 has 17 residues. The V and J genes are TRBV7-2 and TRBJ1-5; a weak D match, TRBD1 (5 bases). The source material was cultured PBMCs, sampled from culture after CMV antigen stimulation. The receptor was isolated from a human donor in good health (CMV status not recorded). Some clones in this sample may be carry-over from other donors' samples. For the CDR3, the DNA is TGTGCCAGCAGCTTAGTTCCGGCAGGGACCAGCAATCAGCCCCAGCATTTT. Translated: CASSLVPAGTSNQPQHF.